Here is one T cell receptor (beta chain) with its context. This sample is part of a study of blood T cell repertoires in COVID-19. Study information: The United States, Italy and Spain supplied acute and convalescent COVID-19 samples. Sample material is recorded as cDNA or gDNA derived from T cells, B-cell-depleted T cells, or PBMCs.

Germline V gene sequence: CDR1 SGHDT, CDR2 YYEEEE. This CDR3 is 14 amino acids long. V was clipped by 4 bases and J by 3 bases; unmatched bases: 5. TCRdb's table, derived via immunoSEQ multiplex PCR, lists solely in-frame clones and lacks some. Of 220,000 or so clones in the sample, around 87% were seen once. Material for sequencing was peripheral blood. The chain joins TRBV5-6 to TRBJ1-2; 8 nucleotides agree with TRBD1. This clonotype was sampled from a woman aged 45-60 years with COVID-19, enrolled during active disease. CDR3 sequence: CASSRTGIDYGYTF. The CDR3 DNA is TGTGCCAGCAGCCGGACAGGGATCGACTATGGCTACACCTTC.